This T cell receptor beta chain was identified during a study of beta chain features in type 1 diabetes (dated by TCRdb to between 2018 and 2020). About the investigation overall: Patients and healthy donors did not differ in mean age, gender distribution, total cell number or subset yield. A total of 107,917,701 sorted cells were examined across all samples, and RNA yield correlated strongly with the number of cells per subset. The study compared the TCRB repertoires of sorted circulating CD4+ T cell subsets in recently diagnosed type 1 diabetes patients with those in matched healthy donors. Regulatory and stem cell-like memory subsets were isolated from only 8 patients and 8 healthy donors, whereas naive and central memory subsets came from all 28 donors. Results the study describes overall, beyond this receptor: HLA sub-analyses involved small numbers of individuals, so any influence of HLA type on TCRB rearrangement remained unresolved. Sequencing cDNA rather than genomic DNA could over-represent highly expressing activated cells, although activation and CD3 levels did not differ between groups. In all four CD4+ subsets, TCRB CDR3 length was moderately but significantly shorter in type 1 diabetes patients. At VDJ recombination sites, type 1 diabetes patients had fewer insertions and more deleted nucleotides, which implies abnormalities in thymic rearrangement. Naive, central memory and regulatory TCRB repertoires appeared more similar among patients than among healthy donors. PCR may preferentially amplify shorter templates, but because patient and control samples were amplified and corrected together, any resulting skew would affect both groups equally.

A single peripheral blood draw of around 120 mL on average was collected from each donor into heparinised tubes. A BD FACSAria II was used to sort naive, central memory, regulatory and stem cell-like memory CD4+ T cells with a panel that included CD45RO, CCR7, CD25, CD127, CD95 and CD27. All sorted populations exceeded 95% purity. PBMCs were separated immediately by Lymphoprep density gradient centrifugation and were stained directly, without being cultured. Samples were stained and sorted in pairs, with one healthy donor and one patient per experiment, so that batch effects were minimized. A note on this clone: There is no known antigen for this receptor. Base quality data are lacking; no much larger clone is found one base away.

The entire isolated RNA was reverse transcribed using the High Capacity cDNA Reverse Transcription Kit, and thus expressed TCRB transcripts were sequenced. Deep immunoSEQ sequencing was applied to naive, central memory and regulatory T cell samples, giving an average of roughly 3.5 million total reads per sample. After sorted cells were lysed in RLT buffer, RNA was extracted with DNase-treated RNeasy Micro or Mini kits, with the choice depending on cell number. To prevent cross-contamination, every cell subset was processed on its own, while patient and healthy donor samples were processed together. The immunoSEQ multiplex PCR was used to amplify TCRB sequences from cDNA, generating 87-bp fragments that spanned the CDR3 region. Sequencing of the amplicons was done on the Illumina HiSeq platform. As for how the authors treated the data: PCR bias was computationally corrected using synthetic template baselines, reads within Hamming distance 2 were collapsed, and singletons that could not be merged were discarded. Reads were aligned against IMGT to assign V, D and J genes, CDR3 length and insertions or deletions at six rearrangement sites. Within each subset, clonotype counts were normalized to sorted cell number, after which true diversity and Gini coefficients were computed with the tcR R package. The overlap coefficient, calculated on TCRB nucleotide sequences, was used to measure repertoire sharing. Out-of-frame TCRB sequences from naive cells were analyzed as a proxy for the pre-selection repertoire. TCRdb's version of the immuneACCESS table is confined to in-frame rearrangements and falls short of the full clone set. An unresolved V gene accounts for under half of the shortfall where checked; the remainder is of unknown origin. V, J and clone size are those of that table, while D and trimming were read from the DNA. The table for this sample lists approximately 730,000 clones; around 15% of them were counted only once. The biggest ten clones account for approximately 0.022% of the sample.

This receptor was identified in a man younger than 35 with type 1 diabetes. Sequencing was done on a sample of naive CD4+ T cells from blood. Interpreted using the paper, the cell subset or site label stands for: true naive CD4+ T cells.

The DNA sequence follows: TGTGCCAGCAGCGTAGGGCTAGGAGCAGATACGCAGTATTTT. This is translated as CASSVGLGADTQYF. This chain joins TRBV9 to TRBJ2-3; the D segment cannot be called with confidence. V and J are truncated by 0 bases and 4 bases respectively, leaving an intervening sequence of 9 bases. From its cysteine to its phenylalanine, the CDR3 spans 14 amino acids. The retained sequence is limited to the CDR3, 42 bases, with the frame set at the first base. CDR1 and CDR2, looked up from the germline V gene, are SGDLS and YYNGEE. The full variable domain, completed from the reference TRBV9 and TRBJ2-3 proteins outside the CDR3, reads DSGVTQTPKHLITATGQRVTLRCSPRSGDLSVYWYQQSLDQGLQFLIQYYNGEERAKGNILERFSAQQFPDLHSELNLSSLELGDSALYFCASSVGLGADTQYFGPGTRLTVL.